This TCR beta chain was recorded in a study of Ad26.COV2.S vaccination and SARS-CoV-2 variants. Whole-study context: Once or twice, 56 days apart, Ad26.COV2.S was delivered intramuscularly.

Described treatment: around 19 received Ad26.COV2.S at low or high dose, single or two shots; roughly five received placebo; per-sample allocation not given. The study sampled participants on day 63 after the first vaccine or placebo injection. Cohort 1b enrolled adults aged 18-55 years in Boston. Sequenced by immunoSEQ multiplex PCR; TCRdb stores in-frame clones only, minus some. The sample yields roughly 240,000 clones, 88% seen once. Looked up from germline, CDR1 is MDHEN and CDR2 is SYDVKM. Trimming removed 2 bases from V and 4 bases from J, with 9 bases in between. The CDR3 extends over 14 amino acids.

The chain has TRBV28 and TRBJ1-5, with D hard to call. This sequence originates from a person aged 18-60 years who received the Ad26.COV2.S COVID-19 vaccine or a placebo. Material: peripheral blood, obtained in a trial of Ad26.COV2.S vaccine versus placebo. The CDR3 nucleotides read TGTGCCAGCAGTTTAGGGCCACCTAATCAGCCCCAGCATTTT. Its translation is CASSLGPPNQPQHF.